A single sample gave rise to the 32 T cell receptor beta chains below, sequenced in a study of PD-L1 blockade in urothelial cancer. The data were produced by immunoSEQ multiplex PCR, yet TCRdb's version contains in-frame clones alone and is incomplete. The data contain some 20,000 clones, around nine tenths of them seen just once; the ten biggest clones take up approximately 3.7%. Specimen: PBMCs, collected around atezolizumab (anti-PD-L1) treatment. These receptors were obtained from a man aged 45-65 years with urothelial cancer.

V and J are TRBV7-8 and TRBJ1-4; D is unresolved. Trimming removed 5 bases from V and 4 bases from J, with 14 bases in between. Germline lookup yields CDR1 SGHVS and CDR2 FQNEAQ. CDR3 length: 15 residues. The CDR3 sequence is CASSIGPGINEKLFF. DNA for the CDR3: TGTGCCAGCAGCATCGGACCGGGGATTAATGAAAAACTGTTTTTT. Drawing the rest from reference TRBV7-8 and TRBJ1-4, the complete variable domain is GAGVSQSPRYKVAKRGQDVALRCDPISGHVSLFWYQQALGQGPEFLTYFQNEAQLDKSGLPSDRFFAERPEGSVSTLKIQRTQQEDSAVYLCASSIGPGINEKLFFGSGTQLSVL.

The CDR3 DNA follows: TGTGCCAGCTCACCCGATCTGGGGAGTAACTATGGCTACACCTTC. Protein sequence: CASSPDLGSNYGYTF. The chain uses TRBV18 and TRBJ1-2; D unclear. Trimming stripped 3 bases from V and 1 base from J, with 12 bases between. Looked up from germline, CDR1 is KGHSH and CDR2 is LQKENI. CDR3 length equals 15 residues.

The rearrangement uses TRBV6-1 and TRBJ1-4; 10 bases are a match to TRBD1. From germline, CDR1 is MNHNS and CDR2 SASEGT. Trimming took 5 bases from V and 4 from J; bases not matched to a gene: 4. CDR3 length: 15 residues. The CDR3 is CASSLWTGGNEKLFF. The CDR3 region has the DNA TGTGCCAGCAGTCTTTGGACAGGGGGTAATGAAAAACTGTTTTTT.

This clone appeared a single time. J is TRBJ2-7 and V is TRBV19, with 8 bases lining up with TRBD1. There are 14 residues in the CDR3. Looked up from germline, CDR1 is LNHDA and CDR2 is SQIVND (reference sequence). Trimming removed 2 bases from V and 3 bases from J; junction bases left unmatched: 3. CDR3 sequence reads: CASSINRGSYEQYF. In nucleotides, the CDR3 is TGTGCCAGTAGTATAAACAGGGGGAGCTACGAGCAGTACTTC.

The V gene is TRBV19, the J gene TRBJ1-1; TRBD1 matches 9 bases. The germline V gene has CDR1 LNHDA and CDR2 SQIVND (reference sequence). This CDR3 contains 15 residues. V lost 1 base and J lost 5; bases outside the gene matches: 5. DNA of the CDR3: TGTGCCAGTAGTATAGCTAACAGGGGGCGAACTGAAGCTTTCTTT. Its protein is CASSIANRGRTEAFF.

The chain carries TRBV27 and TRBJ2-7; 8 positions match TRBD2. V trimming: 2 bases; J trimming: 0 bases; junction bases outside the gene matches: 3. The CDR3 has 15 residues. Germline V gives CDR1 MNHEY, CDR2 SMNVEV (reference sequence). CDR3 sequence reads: CASSLGAGASYEQYF. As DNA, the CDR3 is TGTGCCAGCAGTTTAGGAGCGGGAGCCTCCTACGAGCAGTACTTC.

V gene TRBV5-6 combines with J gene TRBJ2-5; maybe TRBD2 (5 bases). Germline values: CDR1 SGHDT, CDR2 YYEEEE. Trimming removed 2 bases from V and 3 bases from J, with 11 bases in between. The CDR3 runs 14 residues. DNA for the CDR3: TGTGCCAGCAGCTTCTGGGTCGGGAAAGAGACCCAGTACTTC. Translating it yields CASSFWVGKETQYF.

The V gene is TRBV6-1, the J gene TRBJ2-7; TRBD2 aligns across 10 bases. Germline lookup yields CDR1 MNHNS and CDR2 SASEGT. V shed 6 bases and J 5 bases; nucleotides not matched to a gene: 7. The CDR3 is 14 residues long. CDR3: CASRKPGLANEQYF. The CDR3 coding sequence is TGTGCCAGCAGGAAACCGGGACTAGCGAACGAGCAGTACTTC.

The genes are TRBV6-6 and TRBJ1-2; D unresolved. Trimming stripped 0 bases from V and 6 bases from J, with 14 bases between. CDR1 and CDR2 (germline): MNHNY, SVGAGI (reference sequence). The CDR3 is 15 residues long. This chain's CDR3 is CASSYSGRESHGYTF. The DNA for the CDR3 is TGTGCCAGCAGTTACTCTGGGAGGGAAAGTCATGGCTACACCTTC.

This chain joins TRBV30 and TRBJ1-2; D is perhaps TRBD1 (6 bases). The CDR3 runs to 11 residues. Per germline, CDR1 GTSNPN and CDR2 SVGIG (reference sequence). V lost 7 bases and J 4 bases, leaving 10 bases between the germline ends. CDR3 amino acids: CASRGGYGYTF. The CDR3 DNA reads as TGTGCCTCGCGAGGGGGCTATGGCTACACCTTC.

This CDR3 reads CASSDGDMNTEAFF. DNA of the CDR3: TGTGCCAGCAGTGACGGGGATATGAACACTGAAGCTTTCTTT. The chain uses TRBV2 and TRBJ1-1; D gene unclear. Trimming took 3 bases from V and 0 from J, leaving 8 bases between them. This CDR3 has 14 amino acids. Germline assignment: CDR1 SNHLY and CDR2 FYNNEI.

CDR3 sequence: CASSHLVGLAGEGTQYF. CDR3 DNA: TGTGCCAGCAGCCACCTCGTGGGACTAGCGGGAGAGGGTACGCAGTATTTT. V and J are TRBV13 and TRBJ2-3, with 14 bases that match TRBD2. Germline V gene lookup returns CDR1 PRHDT and CDR2 FYEKMQ (reference sequence). The CDR3 runs 17 residues. V shed 5 bases and J 8 bases; nucleotides not matched to a gene: 12. The variable domain in full, completed from reference TRBV13 and TRBJ2-3, reads AAGVIQSPRHLIKEKRETATLKCYPIPRHDTVYWYQQGPGQDPQFLISFYEKMQSDKGSIPDRFSAQQFSDYHSELNMSSLELGDSALYFCASSHLVGLAGEGTQYFGPGTRLTVL.

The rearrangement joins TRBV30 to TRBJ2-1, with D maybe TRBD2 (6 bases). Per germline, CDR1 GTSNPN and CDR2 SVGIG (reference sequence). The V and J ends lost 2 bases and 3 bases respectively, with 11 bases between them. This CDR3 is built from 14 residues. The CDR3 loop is CAWSRETSYNEQFF. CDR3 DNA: TGTGCCTGGAGTAGGGAGACTAGCTACAATGAGCAGTTCTTC.

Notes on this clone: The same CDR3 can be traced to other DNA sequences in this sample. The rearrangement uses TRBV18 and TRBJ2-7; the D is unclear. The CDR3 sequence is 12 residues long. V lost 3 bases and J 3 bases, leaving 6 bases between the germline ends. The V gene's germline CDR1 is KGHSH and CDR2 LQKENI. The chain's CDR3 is CASSPPGYEQYF. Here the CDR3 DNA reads TGTGCCAGCTCACCCCCCGGCTACGAGCAGTACTTC.

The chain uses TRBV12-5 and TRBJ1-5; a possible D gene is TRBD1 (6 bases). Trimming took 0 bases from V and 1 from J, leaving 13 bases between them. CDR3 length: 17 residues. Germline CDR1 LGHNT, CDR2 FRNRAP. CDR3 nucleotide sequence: TGTGCTAGTGGTTTGGTCCCAGGGGCCCCAAGCAATCAGCCCCAGCATTTT. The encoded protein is CASGLVPGAPSNQPQHF. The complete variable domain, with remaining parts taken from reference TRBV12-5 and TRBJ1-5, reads DARVTQTPRHKVTEMGQEVTMRCQPILGHNTVFWYRQTMMQGLELLAYFRNRAPLDDSGMPKDRFSAEMPDATLATLKIQPSEPRDSAVYFCASGLVPGAPSNQPQHFGDGTRLSIL.

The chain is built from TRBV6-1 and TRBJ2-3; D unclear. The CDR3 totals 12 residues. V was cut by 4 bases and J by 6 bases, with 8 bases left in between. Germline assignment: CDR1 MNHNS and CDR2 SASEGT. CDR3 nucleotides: TGTGCCAGCAGTGCCGTTCTCGATACGCAGTATTTT. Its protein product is CASSAVLDTQYF.

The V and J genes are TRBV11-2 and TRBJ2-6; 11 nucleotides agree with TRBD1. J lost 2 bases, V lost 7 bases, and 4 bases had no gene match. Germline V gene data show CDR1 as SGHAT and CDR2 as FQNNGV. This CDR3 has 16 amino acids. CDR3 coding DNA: TGTGCCAGCACCGGACAGGGGGCTACTGGGGCCAACGTCCTGACTTTC. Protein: CASTGQGATGANVLTF.

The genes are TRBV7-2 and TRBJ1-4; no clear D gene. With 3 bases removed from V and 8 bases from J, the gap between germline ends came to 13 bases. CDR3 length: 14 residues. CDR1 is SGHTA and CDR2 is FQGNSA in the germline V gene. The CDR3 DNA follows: TGTGCCAGCAGCTTGGCCAGCCCCGGGGAAAAACTGTTTTTT. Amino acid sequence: CASSLASPGEKLFF.

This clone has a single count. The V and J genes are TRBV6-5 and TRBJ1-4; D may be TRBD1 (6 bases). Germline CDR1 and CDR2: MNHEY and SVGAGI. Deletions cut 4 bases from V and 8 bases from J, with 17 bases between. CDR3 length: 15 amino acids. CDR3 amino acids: CASSSTGPPREKLFF. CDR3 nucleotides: TGTGCCAGCAGTTCAACAGGGCCCCCTCGGGAAAAACTGTTTTTT.

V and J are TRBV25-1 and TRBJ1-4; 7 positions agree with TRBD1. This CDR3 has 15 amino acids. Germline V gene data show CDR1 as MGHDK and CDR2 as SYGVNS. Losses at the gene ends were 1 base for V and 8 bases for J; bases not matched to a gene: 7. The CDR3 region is CASSESIGQAEKLFF. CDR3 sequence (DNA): TGTGCCAGCAGTGAATCAATAGGACAGGCGGAAAAACTGTTTTTT.

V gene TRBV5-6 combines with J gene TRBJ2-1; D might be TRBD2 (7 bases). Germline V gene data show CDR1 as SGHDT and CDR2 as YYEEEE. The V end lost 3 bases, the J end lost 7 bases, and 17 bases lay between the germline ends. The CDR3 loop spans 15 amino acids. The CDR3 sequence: CASSYEGGIRNEQFF. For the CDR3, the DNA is TGTGCCAGCAGCTACGAGGGGGGGATCCGGAATGAGCAGTTCTTC. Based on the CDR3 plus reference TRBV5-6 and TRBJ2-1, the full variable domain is DAGVTQSPTHLIKTRGQQVTLRCSPKSGHDTVSWYQQALGQGPQFIFQYYEEEERQRGNFPDRFSGHQFPNYSSELNVNALLLGDSALYLCASSYEGGIRNEQFFGPGTRLTVL.

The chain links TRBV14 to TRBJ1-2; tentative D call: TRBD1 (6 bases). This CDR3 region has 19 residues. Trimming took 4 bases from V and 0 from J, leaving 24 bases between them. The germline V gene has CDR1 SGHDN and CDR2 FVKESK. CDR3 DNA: TGTGCCAGCAGCCCACAGAAGGGGGGGCGGTTCAAAGCTAACTATGGCTACACCTTC. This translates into CASSPQKGGRFKANYGYTF.

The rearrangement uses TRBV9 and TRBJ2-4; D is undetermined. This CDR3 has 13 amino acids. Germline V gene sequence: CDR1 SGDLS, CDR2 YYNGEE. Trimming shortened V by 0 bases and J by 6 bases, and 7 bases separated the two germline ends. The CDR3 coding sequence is TGTGCCAGCAGCGTAGCTCCAGGAAACATTCAGTACTTC. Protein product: CASSVAPGNIQYF.

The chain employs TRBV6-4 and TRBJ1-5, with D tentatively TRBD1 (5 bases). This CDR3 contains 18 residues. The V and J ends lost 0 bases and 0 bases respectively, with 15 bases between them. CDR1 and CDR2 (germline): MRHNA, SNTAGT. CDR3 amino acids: CASSDSIPPTDSNQPQHF. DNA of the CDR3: TGTGCCAGCAGTGACTCGATCCCGCCGACAGATAGCAATCAGCCCCAGCATTTT.

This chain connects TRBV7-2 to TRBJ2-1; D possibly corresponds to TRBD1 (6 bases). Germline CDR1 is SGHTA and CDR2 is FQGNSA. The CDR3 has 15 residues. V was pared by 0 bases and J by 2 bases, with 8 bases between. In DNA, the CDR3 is TGTGCCAGCAGCTTAGCGACAGGAGCCTACAATGAGCAGTTCTTC. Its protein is CASSLATGAYNEQFF.

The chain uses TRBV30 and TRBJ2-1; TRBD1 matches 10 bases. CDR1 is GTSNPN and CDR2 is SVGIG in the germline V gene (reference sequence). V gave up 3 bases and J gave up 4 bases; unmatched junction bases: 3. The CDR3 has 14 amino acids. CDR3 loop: CAWSRDRGYNEQFF. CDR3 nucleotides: TGTGCCTGGAGCCGGGACAGGGGATACAATGAGCAGTTCTTC.

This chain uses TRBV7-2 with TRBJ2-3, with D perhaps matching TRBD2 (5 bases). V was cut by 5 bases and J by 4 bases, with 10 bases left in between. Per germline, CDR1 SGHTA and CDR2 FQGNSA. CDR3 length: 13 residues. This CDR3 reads CASSPGSADTQYF. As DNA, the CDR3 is TGTGCCAGCAGCCCGGGTAGCGCAGATACGCAGTATTTT.

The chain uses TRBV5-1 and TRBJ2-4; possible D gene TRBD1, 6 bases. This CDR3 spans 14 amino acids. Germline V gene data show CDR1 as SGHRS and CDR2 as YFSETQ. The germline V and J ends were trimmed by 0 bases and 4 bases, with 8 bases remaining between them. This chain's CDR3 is CASSLGTAKNIQYF. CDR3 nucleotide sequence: TGCGCCAGCAGCTTGGGGACAGCAAAAAACATTCAGTACTTC.

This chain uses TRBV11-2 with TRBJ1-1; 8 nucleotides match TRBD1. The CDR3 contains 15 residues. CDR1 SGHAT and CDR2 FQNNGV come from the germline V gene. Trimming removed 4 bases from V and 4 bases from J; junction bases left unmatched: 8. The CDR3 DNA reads TGTGCCAGCAGCTACGCAGTACAGGGGGGCACTGAAGCTTTCTTT. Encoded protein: CASSYAVQGGTEAFF.

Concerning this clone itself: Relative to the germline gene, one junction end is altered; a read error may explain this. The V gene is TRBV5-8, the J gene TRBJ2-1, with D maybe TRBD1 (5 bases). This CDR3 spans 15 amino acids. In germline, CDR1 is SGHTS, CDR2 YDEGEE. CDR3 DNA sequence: TGTGCCAGCAGCCCAACAGGTGGGCCTTACAGTGAGCAGTTCTTC. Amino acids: CASSPTGGPYSEQFF.

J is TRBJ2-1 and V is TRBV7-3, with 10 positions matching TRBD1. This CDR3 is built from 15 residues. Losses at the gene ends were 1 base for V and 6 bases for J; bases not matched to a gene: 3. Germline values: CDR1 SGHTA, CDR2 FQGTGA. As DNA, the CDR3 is TGTGCCAGCAGCTTAAGGGACAGGGGAGGCAATGAGCAGTTCTTC. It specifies CASSLRDRGGNEQFF.

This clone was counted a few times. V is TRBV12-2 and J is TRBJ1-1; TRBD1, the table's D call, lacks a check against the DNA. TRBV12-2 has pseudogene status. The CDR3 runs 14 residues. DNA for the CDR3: TGTGCAAGTCGCTTCCGACAGGGGAGAACTGAAGCTTTCTTT. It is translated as CASRFRQGRTEAFF.